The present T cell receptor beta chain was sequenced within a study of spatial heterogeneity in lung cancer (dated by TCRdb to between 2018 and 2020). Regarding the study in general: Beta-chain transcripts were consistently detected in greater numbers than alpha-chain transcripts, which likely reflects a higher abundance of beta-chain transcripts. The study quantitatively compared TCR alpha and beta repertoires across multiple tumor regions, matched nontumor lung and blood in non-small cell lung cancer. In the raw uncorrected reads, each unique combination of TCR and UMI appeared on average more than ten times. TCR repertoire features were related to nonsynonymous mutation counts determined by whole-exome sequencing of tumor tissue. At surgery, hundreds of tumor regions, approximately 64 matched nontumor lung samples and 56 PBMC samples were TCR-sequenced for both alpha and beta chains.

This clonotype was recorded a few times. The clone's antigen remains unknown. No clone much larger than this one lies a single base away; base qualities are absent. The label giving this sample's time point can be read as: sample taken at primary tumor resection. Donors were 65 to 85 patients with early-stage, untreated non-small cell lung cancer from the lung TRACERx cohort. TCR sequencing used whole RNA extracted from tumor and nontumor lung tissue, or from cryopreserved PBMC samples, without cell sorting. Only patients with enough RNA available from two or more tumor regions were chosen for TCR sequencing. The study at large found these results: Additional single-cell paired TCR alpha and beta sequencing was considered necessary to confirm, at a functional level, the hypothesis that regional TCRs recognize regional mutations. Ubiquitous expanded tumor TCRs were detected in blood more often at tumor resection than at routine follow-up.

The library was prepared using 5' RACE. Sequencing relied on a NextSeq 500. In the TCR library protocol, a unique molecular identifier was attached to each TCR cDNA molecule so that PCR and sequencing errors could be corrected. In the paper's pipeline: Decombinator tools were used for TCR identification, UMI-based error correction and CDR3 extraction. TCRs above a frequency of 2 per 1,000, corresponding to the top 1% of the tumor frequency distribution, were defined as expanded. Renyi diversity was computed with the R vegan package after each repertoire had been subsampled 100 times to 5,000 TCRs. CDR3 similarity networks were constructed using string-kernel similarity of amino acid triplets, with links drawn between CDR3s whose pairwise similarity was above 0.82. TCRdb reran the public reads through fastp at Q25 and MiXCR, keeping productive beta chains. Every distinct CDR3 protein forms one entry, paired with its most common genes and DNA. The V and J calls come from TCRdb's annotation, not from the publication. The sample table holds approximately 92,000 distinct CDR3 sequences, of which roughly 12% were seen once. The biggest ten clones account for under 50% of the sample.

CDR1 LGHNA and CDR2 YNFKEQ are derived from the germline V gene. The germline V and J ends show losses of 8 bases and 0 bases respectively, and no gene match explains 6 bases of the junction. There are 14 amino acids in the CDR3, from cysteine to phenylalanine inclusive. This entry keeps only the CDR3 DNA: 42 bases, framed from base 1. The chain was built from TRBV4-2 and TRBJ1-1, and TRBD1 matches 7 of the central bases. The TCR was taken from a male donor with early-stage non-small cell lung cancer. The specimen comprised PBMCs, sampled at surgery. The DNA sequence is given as TGTGCCAGCTCAAAAGGGGGCCTGAACACTGAAGCTTTCTTT. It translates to CASSKGGLNTEAFF.